These T cell receptor beta chains were read from a single sample in a study of control samples from healthy donors and cancer patients. Libraries were prepared by immunoSEQ multiplex PCR; TCRdb keeps only in-frame clonotypes and omits some of them. The table lists 150,000 or so clones, roughly 93% of them singletons, with more than 4.5% in the top ten. The sample comprised blood. All receptors come from a man between 18 and 35 years old in good health. The CDR3 runs from the conserved cysteine through the conserved F or W. D genes are given only for firm matches. Some rows mark clone size as missing; the rest say once, few, many or name a class of expanded clone.

size: .; J: TRBJ2-2; D: .; V: TRBV10-2; DNA: TGCGCCAGCAGTGAGTTTTGGGACTTCCCCCGTAACACCGGGGAGCTGTTTTTT; CDR3: CASSEFWDFPRNTGELFF
size: .; J: TRBJ2-3; D: TRBD2; V: TRBV19; DNA: TGTGCCAGTACCTTCGGAGCTAGCGGGGTTACAGATACGCAGTATTTT; CDR3: CASTFGASGVTDTQYF
size: few; J: TRBJ2-5; D: .; V: TRBV5-6; DNA: TGTGCCAGCAGCTCATGGGGACATCAAGAGACCCAGTACTTC; CDR3: CASSSWGHQETQYF
size: .; J: TRBJ2-4; D: .; V: TRBV14; DNA: TGTGCCAGCAGCCAAGATAGGACAACTCAGTACTTC; CDR3: CASSQDRTTQYF
size: .; J: TRBJ2-1; D: TRBD1; V: TRBV6-5; DNA: TGTGCCACCGCATCCGGGACAGGGGGCAATGAGCAGTTCTTC; CDR3: CATASGTGGNEQFF
size: .; J: TRBJ2-7; D: TRBD1; V: TRBV7-9; DNA: TGTGCCAGCAGCTTAGGGGGACAGGGGGCCCTCAGATACGAGCAGTACTTC; CDR3: CASSLGGQGALRYEQYF
size: .; J: TRBJ2-1; D: TRBD1; V: TRBV28; DNA: TGTGCCAGCAATAACAGGGGGTCGGTTGAGCAGTTCTTC; CDR3: CASNNRGSVEQFF
size: .; J: TRBJ1-5; D: .; V: TRBV30; DNA: TGTGCCTGGAGTGTAGAGAATCAGCCCCAGCATTTT; CDR3: CAWSVENQPQHF
size: .; J: TRBJ1-4; D: .; V: TRBV14; DNA: TGTGCCAGCAGCCATTTTGAAACTAATGAAAAACTGTTTTTT; CDR3: CASSHFETNEKLFF
size: .; J: TRBJ1-5; D: .; V: TRBV4-1; DNA: TGCGCCAGCAGCCAAGATGGAGGGTTTCAGCCCCAGCATTTT; CDR3: CASSQDGGFQPQHF
size: .; J: TRBJ2-1; D: .; V: TRBV28; DNA: TGTGCCAGCAGTTTAGTAGCGGAGCCCTACAATGAGCAGTTCTTC; CDR3: CASSLVAEPYNEQFF
size: .; J: TRBJ2-7; D: TRBD2; V: TRBV7-2; DNA: TGTGCCAGCAGCTCTAGCGGGAGGGGAGTGCGCGAGCAGTACTTC; CDR3: CASSSSGRGVREQYF
size: .; J: TRBJ1-4; D: .; V: TRBV5-3; DNA: TGTGCCAGAAGCTCCCCTGGGGCAGAAAAACTGTTTTTT; CDR3: CARSSPGAEKLFF
size: .; J: TRBJ1-3; D: .; V: TRBV5-5; DNA: TGTGCCAGCAGCTTTGACGGGACGTACGGAAACACCATATATTTT; CDR3: CASSFDGTYGNTIYF
size: .; J: TRBJ1-4; D: .; V: TRBV19; DNA: TGTGCCAGTAGTACCCCGGGGCAGAGGAATGAAAAACTGTTTTTT; CDR3: CASSTPGQRNEKLFF
size: .; J: TRBJ2-3; D: TRBD2; V: TRBV9; DNA: TGTGCCAGCAGCCTAGGACTAGCGGGACCCCCCCCGAATAATACGCAGTATTTT; CDR3: CASSLGLAGPPPNNTQYF
size: .; J: TRBJ1-1; D: .; V: TRBV30; DNA: TGTGCCTGGAGTGTGTTACGGTACACTGAAGCTTTCTTT; CDR3: CAWSVLRYTEAFF
size: .; J: TRBJ2-2; D: .; V: TRBV7-6; DNA: TGTGCCAGCAGCTTATCATCGGGGCTACGCACCGGGGAGCTGTTTTTT; CDR3: CASSLSSGLRTGELFF
size: .; J: TRBJ1-1; D: TRBD1; V: TRBV19; DNA: TGTGCCAGTAGTATCGGGACAGGAACCTACACTGAAGCTTTCTTT; CDR3: CASSIGTGTYTEAFF
size: .; J: TRBJ2-2; D: TRBD2; V: TRBV9; DNA: TGTGCCAGCAGGCCGGGACTAGCGTATACCGGGGAGCTGTTTTTT; CDR3: CASRPGLAYTGELFF
size: .; J: TRBJ2-3; D: TRBD1; V: TRBV9; DNA: TGTGCCAGCAGGGTGACAGGGAGCACAGATACGCAGTATTTT; CDR3: CASRVTGSTDTQYF
size: .; J: TRBJ1-1; D: .; V: TRBV11-2; DNA: TGTGCCAGCACCCTACCGGGGAGGGGGGTCATGAACACTGAAGCTTTCTTT; CDR3: CASTLPGRGVMNTEAFF
size: .; J: TRBJ1-4; D: .; V: TRBV7-9; DNA: TGTGCCAGCGTGTCGACGGGGTTTTCGGATGAAAAACTGTTTTTT; CDR3: CASVSTGFSDEKLFF
size: once; J: TRBJ2-5; D: .; V: TRBV2; DNA: TGTGCCAGCAGTGAGCGGCAGGGAACGACCCAGTACTTC; CDR3: CASSERQGTTQYF
size: .; J: TRBJ1-5; D: .; V: TRBV19; DNA: TGTGCCAGTAGCCCTCCGCGGGGGGCGGATCAGCCCCAGCATTTT; CDR3: CASSPPRGADQPQHF
size: .; J: TRBJ2-1; D: TRBD1; V: TRBV30; DNA: TGTGCCTGGAGTACCGGGACAGCGTACAATGAGCAGTTCTTC; CDR3: CAWSTGTAYNEQFF
size: .; J: TRBJ1-1; D: .; V: TRBV9; DNA: TGTGCCAGCAGCGAGACGGGTGGCACTGAAGCTTTCTTT; CDR3: CASSETGGTEAFF
size: .; J: TRBJ1-1; D: .; V: TRBV13; DNA: TGTGCCAGCAGTAACCGGGACGGAAGGAACACTGAAGCTTTCTTT; CDR3: CASSNRDGRNTEAFF
size: .; J: TRBJ2-7; D: TRBD2; V: TRBV7-2; DNA: TGTGCCAGCAGCGTAAAGACTAGCGGGAGTAACGAGCAGTACTTC; CDR3: CASSVKTSGSNEQYF
size: .; J: TRBJ2-3; D: .; V: TRBV2; DNA: TGTGCCAGCAGTGAACAGGGGCTATCCACAGATACGCAGTATTTT; CDR3: CASSEQGLSTDTQYF
size: .; J: TRBJ2-1; D: .; V: TRBV27; DNA: TGTGCCAGCAGCCCTCAGACCCCCGGGACGCTCACCTTAAATGAGCAGTTCTTC; CDR3: CASSPQTPGTLTLNEQFF
size: .; J: TRBJ2-6; D: .; V: TRBV5-1; DNA: TGCGCCAGCAGCTTCCGGGACATTGCCGGGGCCAACGTCCTGACTTTC; CDR3: CASSFRDIAGANVLTF
size: .; J: TRBJ1-1; D: .; V: TRBV19; DNA: TGTGCCAGTAGTTTGGGGACGGGAAGATTGAACACTGAAGCTTTCTTT; CDR3: CASSLGTGRLNTEAFF
size: .; J: TRBJ1-5; D: .; V: TRBV6-5; DNA: TGTGCCAGCAGTTCCCACCCTAGGAATAGCAATCAGCCCCAGCATTTT; CDR3: CASSSHPRNSNQPQHF
size: .; J: TRBJ1-1; D: .; V: TRBV6-5; DNA: TGTGCCAGCAGTTGGGAGAATATGAACACTGAAGCTTTCTTT; CDR3: CASSWENMNTEAFF
size: once; J: TRBJ1-4; D: .; V: TRBV6-5; DNA: TGTGCCAGCAGTTACATAAGGGGCGATGAAAAACTGTTTTTT; CDR3: CASSYIRGDEKLFF
size: .; J: TRBJ2-2; D: .; V: TRBV19; DNA: TGTGCCACCCACGGGGGCCCGAATACGAACACCGGGGAGCTGTTTTTT; CDR3: CATHGGPNTNTGELFF
size: .; J: TRBJ2-1; D: TRBD2; V: TRBV6-5; DNA: TGTGCCAGCAGTTCCCTGACTAGCCCAGGTTACAATGAGCAGTTCTTC; CDR3: CASSSLTSPGYNEQFF
size: .; J: TRBJ2-7; D: TRBD2; V: TRBV6-6; DNA: TGTGCCAGCAGCGTTCCCGTCGGACTAGCGGGAATGCGCCCCTTTTCTTACGAGCAGTACTTC; CDR3: CASSVPVGLAGMRPFSYEQYF
size: .; J: TRBJ1-1; D: .; V: TRBV28; DNA: TGTGCCAGCAGTTCTAGGGGTCTTGCTTGGGGGAACACTGAAGCTTTCTTT; CDR3: CASSSRGLAWGNTEAFF
size: .; J: TRBJ2-5; D: .; V: TRBV7-9; DNA: TGTGCCAGCAGCTTAGGGGGGGTTTGGCAAGAGACCCAGTACTTC; CDR3: CASSLGGVWQETQYF
size: .; J: TRBJ2-5; D: TRBD2; V: TRBV9; DNA: TGTGCCAGCAGCGTAGGTGTAGCGGGAGATAGGGAGACCCAGTACTTC; CDR3: CASSVGVAGDRETQYF
size: .; J: TRBJ2-1; D: TRBD2; V: TRBV18; DNA: TGTGCCAGCTCACCATTCTCCCCGGGAGGCAATGAGCAGTTCTTC; CDR3: CASSPFSPGGNEQFF
size: .; J: TRBJ2-1; D: .; V: TRBV9; DNA: TGTGCCAGCAGCGTAGTAAAGGATACGCAGTTCTTC; CDR3: CASSVVKDTQFF
size: .; J: TRBJ1-1; D: .; V: TRBV7-3; DNA: TGTGCCAGCAGCTTATTAGCCCGGCTGAACACTGAAGCTTTCTTT; CDR3: CASSLLARLNTEAFF
size: .; J: TRBJ2-2; D: .; V: TRBV6-4; DNA: TGTGCCAGCAGTGACTCGAAAGGGCCCGGGGAGCTGTTTTTT; CDR3: CASSDSKGPGELFF
size: .; J: TRBJ1-2; D: .; V: TRBV2; DNA: TGTGCCAGCAGTCCGCGACCGGACAGTCATGGCTACACCTTC; CDR3: CASSPRPDSHGYTF
size: .; J: TRBJ1-1; D: .; V: TRBV19; DNA: TGTGCCAGTAGTCTTAGCACTGAAGCTTTCTTT; CDR3: CASSLSTEAFF
size: .; J: TRBJ1-2; D: .; V: TRBV6-5; DNA: TGTGCCAGCAGTTACGTGGGGGGCTATGGCTACACCTTC; CDR3: CASSYVGGYGYTF
size: .; J: TRBJ1-2; D: .; V: TRBV2; DNA: TGTGCCAGCACGGGCGGATCAAACCAAAATCCTCCTACATCCTTC; CDR3: CASTGGSNQNPPTSF
size: once; J: TRBJ2-2; D: .; V: TRBV28; DNA: TGTGCCAGCAGTTTCTTGAACACCGGGGAGCTGTTTTTT; CDR3: CASSFLNTGELFF
size: .; J: TRBJ2-7; D: .; V: TRBV5-5; DNA: TGTGCCAGCAGCTTTGCCGGGACACCTACCACCTACGAGCAGTACTTC; CDR3: CASSFAGTPTTYEQYF
size: .; J: TRBJ2-2; D: .; V: TRBV4-2; DNA: TGTGCCAGCAGCCAAGTTGGGGGTGTCGGGGAGCTGTTTTTT; CDR3: CASSQVGGVGELFF
size: .; J: TRBJ2-2; D: .; V: TRBV24-1; DNA: TGTGCCACCAGTGATTTGCATCGGGGGAACTCGAGCACCGGGGAGCTGTTTTTT; CDR3: CATSDLHRGNSSTGELFF
size: .; J: TRBJ1-5; D: .; V: TRBV15; DNA: TGTGCCACCAGCCAGGCATATAGCAATCAGCCCCAGCATTTT; CDR3: CATSQAYSNQPQHF
size: .; J: TRBJ2-5; D: .; V: TRBV19; DNA: TGTGCCAGTAGCAACCGCAGGGTCGGGGAGACCCAGTACTTC; CDR3: CASSNRRVGETQYF
size: .; J: TRBJ2-1; D: TRBD1; V: TRBV5-4; DNA: TGTGCCAGCAGCCTCGACAGGGGGCAAGGCAATGAGCAGTTCTTC; CDR3: CASSLDRGQGNEQFF